This T cell receptor (beta chain) was profiled in a study of human T cells and chemical hapten exposure. Turning to the study itself: Across the whole study, which lasted 20 to 30 weeks, patients were given diphenylcyclopropenone on the scalp once a week.

V shed 2 bases and J 5 bases; nucleotides not matched to a gene: 13. The germline gives CDR1 SEHNR, CDR2 FQNEAQ (reference sequence). The CDR3 loop spans 17 amino acids. Authors' analysis steps: From about 20,000 to 690,000 TCRs were found per sample, with a median of 95,638. TCRdb ran MiXCR on the RACE reads and lists one entry per CDR3 protein. What appears here as the V and J calls and clone size reflects TCRdb's work, not the paper's. The profile shows some 120,000 distinct CDR3 sequences, around 10% of them singletons. Time point reported: patch test 1, 2 weeks after DPC sensitization. Treatment defined: therapeutic diphenylcyclopropenone sensitization with weekly scalp DPC.

The sequence derives from a woman aged 45-65 years with alopecia areata. Some clones in this sample may be carry-over from other donors' samples. Specimen: whole blood, collected in connection with sensitization to the hapten diphenylcyclopropenone (DPC). The chain recombines TRBV7-9 with TRBJ1-1, with 8 nucleotides matching TRBD1. CDR3 DNA sequence: TGTGCCAGCAGCTTACCCAGGGCCGCCGACAGGGGAACTGAAGCTTTCTTT. Residues: CASSLPRAADRGTEAFF.